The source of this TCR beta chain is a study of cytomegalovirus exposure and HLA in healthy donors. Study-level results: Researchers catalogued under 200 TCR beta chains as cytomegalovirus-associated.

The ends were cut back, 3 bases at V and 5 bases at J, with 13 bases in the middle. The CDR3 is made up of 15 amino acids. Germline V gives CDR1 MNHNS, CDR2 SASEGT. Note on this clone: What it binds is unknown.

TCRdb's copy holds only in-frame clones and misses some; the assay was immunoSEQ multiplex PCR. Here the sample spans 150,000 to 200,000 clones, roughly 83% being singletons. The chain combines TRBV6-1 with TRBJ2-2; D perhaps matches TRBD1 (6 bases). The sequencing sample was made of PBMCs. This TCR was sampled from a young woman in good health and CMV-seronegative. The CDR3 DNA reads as TGTGCCAGCAGTGATAAGCCAGGGGCGACCGGGGAGCTGTTTTTT. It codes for CASSDKPGATGELFF.